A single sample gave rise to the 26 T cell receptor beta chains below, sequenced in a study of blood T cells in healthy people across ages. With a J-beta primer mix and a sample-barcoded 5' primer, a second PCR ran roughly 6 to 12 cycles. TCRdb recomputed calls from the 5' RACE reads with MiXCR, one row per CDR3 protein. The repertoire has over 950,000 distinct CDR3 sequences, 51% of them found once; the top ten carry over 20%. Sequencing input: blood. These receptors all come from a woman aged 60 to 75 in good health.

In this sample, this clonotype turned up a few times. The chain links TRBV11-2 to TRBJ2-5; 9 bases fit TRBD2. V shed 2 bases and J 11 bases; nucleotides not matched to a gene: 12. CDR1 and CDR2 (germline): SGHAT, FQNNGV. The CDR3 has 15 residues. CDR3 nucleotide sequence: TGTGCCAGCAGCTTATTAGGGACTAGCTCTAGTGAGCAGTACTTC. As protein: CASSLLGTSSSEQYF.

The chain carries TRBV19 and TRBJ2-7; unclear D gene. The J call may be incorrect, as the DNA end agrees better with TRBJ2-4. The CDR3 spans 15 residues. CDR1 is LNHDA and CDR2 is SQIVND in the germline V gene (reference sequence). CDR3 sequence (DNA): TGTGCCAGTAGTATAAAGTACCCCGGAGAGGACATTCAGTACTTC. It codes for CASSIKYPGEDIQYF.

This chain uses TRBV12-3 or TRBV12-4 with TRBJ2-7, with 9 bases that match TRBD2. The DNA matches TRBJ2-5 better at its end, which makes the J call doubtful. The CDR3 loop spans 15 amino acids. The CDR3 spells CASSRSGSGAETQYF. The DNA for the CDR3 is TGTGCCAGCAGCCGTAGCGGGAGCGGCGCAGAGACCCAGTACTTC.

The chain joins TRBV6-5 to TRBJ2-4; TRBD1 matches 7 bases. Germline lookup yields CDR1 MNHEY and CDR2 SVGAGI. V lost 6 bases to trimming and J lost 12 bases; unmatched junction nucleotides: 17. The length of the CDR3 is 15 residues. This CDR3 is CASSSASGTARTQYF. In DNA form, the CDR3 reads TGTGCCAGCAGCTCGGCTTCCGGGACAGCCCGCACTCAGTACTTC.

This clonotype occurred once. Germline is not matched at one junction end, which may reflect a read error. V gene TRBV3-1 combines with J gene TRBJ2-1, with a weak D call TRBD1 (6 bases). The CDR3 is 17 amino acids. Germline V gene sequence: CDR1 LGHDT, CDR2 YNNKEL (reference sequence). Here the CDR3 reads CASSRQGRTPSFNEQFF. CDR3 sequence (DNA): TGTGCCAGCAGCCGCCAGGGGCGGACCCCCTCCTTCAATGAGCAGTTCTTC.

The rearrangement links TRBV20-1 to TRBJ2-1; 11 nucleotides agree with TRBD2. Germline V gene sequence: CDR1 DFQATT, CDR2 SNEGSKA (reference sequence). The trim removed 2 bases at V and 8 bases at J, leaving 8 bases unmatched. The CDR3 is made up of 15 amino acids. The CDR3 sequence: CSARLGSGRGDEQFF. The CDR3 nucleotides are TGCAGTGCTAGATTAGGTAGCGGGAGGGGCGATGAGCAGTTCTTC.

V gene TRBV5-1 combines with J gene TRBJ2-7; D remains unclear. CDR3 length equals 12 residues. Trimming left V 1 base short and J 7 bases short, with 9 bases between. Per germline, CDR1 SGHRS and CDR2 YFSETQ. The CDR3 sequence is CASSLKGLEQYF. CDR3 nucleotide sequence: TGCGCCAGCAGCTTGAAGGGATTGGAGCAGTACTTC.

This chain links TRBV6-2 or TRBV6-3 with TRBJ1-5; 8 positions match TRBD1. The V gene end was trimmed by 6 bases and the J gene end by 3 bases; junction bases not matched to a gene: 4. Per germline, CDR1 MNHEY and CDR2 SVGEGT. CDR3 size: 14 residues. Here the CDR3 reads CASRQGGDNQPQHF. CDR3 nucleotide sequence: TGTGCCAGCAGACAGGGGGGTGACAATCAGCCCCAGCATTTT.

DNA for the CDR3: TGTGCCAGCAGACCAAGACTAGCGGGAGTATTTAGTGCAGATACGCAGTATTTT. Residues: CASRPRLAGVFSADTQYF. The chain uses TRBV27 and TRBJ2-3; TRBD2 aligns across 12 bases. The CDR3 sequence is 18 residues long. CDR1 is MNHEY and CDR2 is SMNVEV in the germline V gene (reference sequence). V lost 6 bases and J lost 4; bases outside the gene matches: 14.

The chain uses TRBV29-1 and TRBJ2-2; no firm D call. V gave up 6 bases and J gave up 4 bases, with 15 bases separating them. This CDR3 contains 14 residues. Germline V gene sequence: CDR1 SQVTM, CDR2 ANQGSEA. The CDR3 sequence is CSVSRLEPTGELFF. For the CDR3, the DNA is TGCAGCGTCTCCAGACTCGAGCCCACCGGGGAGCTGTTTTTT.

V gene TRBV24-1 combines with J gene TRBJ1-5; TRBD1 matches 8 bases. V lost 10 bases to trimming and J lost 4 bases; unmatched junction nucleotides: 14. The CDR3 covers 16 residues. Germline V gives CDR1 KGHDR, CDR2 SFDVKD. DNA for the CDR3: TGTGCCACTGCCCAGGGGGCCCGGGGAATAAATCAGCCCCAGCATTTT. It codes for CATAQGARGINQPQHF.

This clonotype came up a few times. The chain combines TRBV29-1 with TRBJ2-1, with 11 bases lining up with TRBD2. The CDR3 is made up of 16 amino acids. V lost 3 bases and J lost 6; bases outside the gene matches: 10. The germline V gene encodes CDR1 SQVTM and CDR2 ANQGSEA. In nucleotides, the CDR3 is TGCAGCGTTGAGGGTAGCGGGAGGGTTGTTGGCAATGAGCAGTTCTTC. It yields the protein CSVEGSGRVVGNEQFF.

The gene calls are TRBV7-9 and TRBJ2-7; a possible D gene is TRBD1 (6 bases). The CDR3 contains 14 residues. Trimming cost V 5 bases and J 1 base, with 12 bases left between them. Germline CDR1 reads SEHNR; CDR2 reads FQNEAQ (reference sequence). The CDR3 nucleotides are TGTGCCAGCAGCCCCCGGGACAAGTCCTACGAGCAGTACTTC. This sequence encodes CASSPRDKSYEQYF.

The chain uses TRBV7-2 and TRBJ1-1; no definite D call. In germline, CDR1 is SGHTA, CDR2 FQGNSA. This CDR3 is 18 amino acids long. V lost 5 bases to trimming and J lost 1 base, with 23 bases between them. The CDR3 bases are TGTGCCAGCAGCGGACTACAGAGTGTTAGACTAAGGAACACTGAAGCTTTCTTT. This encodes CASSGLQSVRLRNTEAFF. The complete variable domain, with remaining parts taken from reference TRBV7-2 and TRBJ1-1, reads GAGVSQSPSNKVTEKGKDVELRCDPISGHTALYWYRQSLGQGLEFLIYFQGNSAPDKSGLPSDRFSAERTGGSVSTLTIQRTQQEDSAVYLCASSGLQSVRLRNTEAFFGQGTRLTVV.

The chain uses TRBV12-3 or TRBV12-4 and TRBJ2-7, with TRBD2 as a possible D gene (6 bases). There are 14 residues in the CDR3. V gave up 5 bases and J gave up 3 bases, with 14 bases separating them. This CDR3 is CASSPGDWNYEQYF. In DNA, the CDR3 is TGTGCCAGCAGTCCGGGGGACTGGAACTACGAGCAGTACTTC.

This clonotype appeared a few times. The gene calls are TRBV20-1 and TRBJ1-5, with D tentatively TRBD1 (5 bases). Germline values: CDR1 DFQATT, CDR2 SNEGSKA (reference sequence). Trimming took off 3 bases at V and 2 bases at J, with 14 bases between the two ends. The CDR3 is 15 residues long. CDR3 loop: CSASRESIGNQPQHF. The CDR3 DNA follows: TGCAGTGCTAGCAGGGAAAGTATTGGCAATCAGCCCCAGCATTTT.

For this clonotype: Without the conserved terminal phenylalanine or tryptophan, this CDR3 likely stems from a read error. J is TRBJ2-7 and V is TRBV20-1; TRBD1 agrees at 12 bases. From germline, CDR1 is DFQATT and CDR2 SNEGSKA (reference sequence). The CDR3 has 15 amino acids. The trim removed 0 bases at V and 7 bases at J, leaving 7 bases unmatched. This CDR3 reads CSARDSGTGGGEQYL. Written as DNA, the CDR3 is TGCAGTGCTAGAGACTCAGGGACAGGGGGCGGTGAGCAGTACCTC.

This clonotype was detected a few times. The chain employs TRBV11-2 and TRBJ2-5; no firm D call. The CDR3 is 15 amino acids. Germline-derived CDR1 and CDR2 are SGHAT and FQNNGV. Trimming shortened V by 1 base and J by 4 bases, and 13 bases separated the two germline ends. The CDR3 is CASSLVQATGETQYF. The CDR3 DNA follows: TGTGCCAGCAGCTTAGTTCAGGCCACGGGAGAGACCCAGTACTTC.

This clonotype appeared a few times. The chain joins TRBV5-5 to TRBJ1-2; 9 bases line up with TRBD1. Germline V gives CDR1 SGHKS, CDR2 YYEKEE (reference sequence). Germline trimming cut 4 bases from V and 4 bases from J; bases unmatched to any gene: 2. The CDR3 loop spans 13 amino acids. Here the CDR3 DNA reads TGTGCCAGCAGCCGACAGGGGGGCTATGGCTACACCTTC. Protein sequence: CASSRQGGYGYTF.

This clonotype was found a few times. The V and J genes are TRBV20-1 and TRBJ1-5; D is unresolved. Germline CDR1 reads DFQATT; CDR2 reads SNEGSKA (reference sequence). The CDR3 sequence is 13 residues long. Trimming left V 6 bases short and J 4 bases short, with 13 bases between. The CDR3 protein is CSAPSDSNQPQHF. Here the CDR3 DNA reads TGCAGTGCCCCCTCGGATAGTAATCAGCCCCAGCATTTT.

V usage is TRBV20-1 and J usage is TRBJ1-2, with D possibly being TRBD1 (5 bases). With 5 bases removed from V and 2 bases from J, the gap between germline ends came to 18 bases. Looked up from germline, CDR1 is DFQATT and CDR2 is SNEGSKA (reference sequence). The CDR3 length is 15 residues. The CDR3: CSAGTWIGGNYGYTF. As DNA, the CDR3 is TGCAGTGCTGGGACCTGGATCGGGGGGAACTATGGCTACACCTTC.

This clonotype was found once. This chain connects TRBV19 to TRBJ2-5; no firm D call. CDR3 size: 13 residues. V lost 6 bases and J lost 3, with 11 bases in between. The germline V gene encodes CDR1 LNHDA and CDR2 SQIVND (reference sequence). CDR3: CASSTLRKETQYF. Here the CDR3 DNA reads TGTGCCAGTAGCACTCTCAGGAAAGAGACCCAGTACTTC.

CDR3 DNA: TGCGCCAGCAGCGCCGGACCTTCTAGCTCCTACGAGCAGTACTTC. It encodes CASSAGPSSSYEQYF. V is TRBV4-1 and J is TRBJ2-7; D remains unclear. The ends were cut back, 5 bases at V and 0 bases at J, with 14 bases in the middle. CDR3 size: 15 residues. CDR1 and CDR2 (germline): MGHRA, YSYEKL.

CDR3 amino acids: CASSFGGVHSEQYF. In DNA, the CDR3 is TGTGCCAGCAGCTTCGGGGGGGTTCACTCCGAGCAGTACTTC. The chain is built from TRBV7-2 and TRBJ2-7, with TRBD2 matching 8 bases. The CDR3 spans 14 residues. J gave up 6 bases and V 3 bases, and 7 bases lay outside the gene matches. The germline V gene has CDR1 SGHTA and CDR2 FQGNSA.

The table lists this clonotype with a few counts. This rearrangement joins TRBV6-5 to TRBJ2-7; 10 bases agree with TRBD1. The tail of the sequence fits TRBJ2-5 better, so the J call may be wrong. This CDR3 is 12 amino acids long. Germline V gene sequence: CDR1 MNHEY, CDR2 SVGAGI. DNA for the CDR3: TGTGCCAGCCGTCGGGACAGGGGGACCCAGTACTTC. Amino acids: CASRRDRGTQYF.

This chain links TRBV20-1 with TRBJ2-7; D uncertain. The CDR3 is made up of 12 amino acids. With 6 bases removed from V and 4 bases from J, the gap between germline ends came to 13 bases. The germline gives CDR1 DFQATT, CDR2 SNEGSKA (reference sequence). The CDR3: CSAQPNTYEQYF. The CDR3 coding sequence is TGCAGTGCCCAACCCAATACATACGAGCAGTACTTC.